The clone carrying this T cell receptor (beta chain) has at least ten counts. RNA transcripts served as template for amplifying TCR beta CDR3 sequences. In the first round, RT-PCR was carried out with HTBI primers, and a multiplex PCR formed the second round. Via MiXCR, TCRdb re-called the multiplex PCR reads, giving one row per CDR3 protein. The sample lists approximately 500,000 distinct CDR3 sequences, approximately 15% occurring once. Fresh peripheral blood (less than 11 ml) yielded the PBMCs. The source of the sample is a study of Graves' ophthalmopathy and Graves' hyperthyroidism. Germline V lookup: CDR1 MDHEN, CDR2 SYDVKM. The CDR3 consists of 13 residues. V was trimmed by 7 bases and J by 1 base, leaving 11 bases between them.

The sequenced sample consisted of blood. V and J are TRBV28 and TRBJ2-7, with D possibly matching TRBD1 (5 bases). This TCR came from a woman aged 25 to 39 with Graves' ophthalmopathy. The CDR3 loop reads CASTSGKSYEQYF. Written as DNA, the CDR3 is TGTGCCAGCACTTCAGGGAAGTCCTACGAGCAGTACTTC.